The T cell receptor (beta chain) described here comes from a study of T cell repertoires in cytomegalovirus infection. Whole-study context: Use of recently identified HLA-C-restricted and well-studied HLA-B-restricted CMV epitopes was part of the study. Public TCR beta signatures were indicative of both CMV infection and a matching HLA type. Study-wide results and caveats: Clonotype analysis showed dominance of the ex vivo response by HLA-C-restricted CMV-specific TCR beta clonotypes. Identification of carriers of CMV plus the relevant HLA was achieved through cumulative public TCR beta family frequency.

Comment on this clonotype: Its antigen is still unknown.

TCRdb re-derived calls from the reads in MiXCR, one entry per CDR3 protein. The sample lists approximately 220,000 distinct CDR3 sequences, approximately 40% seen once, with approximately 60% in the top ten. Germline CDR1 MDHEN, CDR2 SYDVKM. CDR3 length equals 12 residues. V dropped 5 bases and J dropped 3 bases, with 5 bases sitting between them. The rearrangement uses TRBV28 and TRBJ1-5; D is unclear. The starting material was CD8+ T cells from cultured PBMCs, obtained from culture after CMV antigen stimulation. This clonotype was obtained from a human donor in good health (CMV status not recorded). Some clones in this sample may be carry-over from other donors' samples. Written as DNA, the CDR3 is TGTGCCAGCAGTGGCTACAATCAGCCCCAGCATTTT. It specifies CASSGYNQPQHF.